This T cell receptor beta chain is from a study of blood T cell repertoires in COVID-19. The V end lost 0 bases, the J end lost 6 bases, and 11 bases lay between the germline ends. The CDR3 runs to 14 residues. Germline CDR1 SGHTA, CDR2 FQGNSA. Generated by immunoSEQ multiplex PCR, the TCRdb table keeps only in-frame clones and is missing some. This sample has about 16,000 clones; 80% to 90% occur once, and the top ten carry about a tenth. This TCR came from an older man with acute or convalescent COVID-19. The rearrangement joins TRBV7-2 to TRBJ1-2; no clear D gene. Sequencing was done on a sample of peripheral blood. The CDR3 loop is CASSLAAAVDGYTF. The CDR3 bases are TGTGCCAGCAGCTTAGCGGCGGCAGTGGATGGCTACACCTTC.